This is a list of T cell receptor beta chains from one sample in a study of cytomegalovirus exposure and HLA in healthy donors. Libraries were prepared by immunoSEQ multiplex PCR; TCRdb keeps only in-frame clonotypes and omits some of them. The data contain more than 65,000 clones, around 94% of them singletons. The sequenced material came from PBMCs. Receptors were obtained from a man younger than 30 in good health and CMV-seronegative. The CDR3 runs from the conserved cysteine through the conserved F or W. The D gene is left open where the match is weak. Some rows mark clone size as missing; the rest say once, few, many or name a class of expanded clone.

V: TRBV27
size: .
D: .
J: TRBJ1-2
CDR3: CASSFYQNGGGYTF
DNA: TGTGCCAGCAGTTTTTATCAGAATGGCGGTGGCTACACCTTC

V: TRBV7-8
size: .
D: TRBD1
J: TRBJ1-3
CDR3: CASSLTGASGNTIYF
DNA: TGTGCCAGCAGCTTGACAGGGGCCTCTGGAAACACCATATATTTT

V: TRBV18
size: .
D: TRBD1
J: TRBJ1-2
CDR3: CASSPDEGAANGYTF
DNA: TGTGCCAGCTCACCAGACGAGGGGGCAGCGAATGGCTACACCTTC

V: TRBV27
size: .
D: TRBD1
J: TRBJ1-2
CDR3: CASSLGTGINYGYTF
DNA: TGTGCCAGCAGTCTCGGGACAGGTATTAACTATGGCTACACCTTC

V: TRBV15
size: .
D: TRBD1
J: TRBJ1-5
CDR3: CATSRDKGPGGGQPQHF
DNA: TGTGCCACCAGCAGAGATAAGGGGCCAGGGGGCGGTCAGCCCCAGCATTTT

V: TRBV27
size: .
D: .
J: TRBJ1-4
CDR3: CASSLWQGEKLFF
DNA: TGTGCCAGCAGTTTATGGCAGGGTGAAAAACTGTTTTTT

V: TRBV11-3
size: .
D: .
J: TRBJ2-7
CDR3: CASSLSSYEQYF
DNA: TGTGCCAGCAGCCTCAGCTCCTACGAGCAGTACTTC

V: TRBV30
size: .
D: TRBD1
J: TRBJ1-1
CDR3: CAWNHRGRGNTEAFF
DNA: TGTGCCTGGAACCACAGGGGCCGGGGGAACACTGAAGCTTTCTTT

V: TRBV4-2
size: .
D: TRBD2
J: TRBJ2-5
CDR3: CASSQGSGNVGETQYF
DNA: TGTGCCAGCAGCCAAGGTAGCGGGAATGTGGGAGAGACCCAGTACTTC

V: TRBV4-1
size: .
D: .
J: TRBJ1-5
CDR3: CASSQGPGYNQPQHF
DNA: TGCGCCAGCAGCCAAGGGCCCGGGTACAATCAGCCCCAGCATTTT

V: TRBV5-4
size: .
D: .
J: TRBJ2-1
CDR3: CASSSTGIPEQFF
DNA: TGTGCCAGCAGCTCCACAGGGATTCCTGAGCAGTTCTTC

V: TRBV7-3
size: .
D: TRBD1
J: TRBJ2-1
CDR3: CASSLKGGTGYNEQFF
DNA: TGTGCCAGCAGCTTAAAGGGGGGGACAGGGTACAATGAGCAGTTCTTC

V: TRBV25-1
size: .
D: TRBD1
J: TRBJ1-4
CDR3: CASIPTGGTEKLFF
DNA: TGTGCCAGCATCCCCACAGGGGGTACCGAAAAACTGTTTTTT

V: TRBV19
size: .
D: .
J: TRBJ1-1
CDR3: CASRNRGNTEAFF
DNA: TGTGCCAGTAGGAACCGGGGTAACACTGAAGCTTTCTTT

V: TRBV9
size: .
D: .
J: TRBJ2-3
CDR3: CASSVSYGSTDTQYF
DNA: TGTGCCAGCAGCGTATCATACGGGAGCACAGATACGCAGTATTTT

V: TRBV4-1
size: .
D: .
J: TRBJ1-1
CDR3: CASSQVGGNTEAFF
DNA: TGCGCCAGCAGCCAAGTCGGGGGAAACACTGAAGCTTTCTTT

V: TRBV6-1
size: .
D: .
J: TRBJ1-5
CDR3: CASSEIFLVLRGQPQHF
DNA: TGTGCCAGCAGTGAAATTTTCTTGGTCCTTCGAGGACAGCCCCAGCATTTT

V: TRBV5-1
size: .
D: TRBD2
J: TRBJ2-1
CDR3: CASSLGGTGGYNEQFF
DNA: TGCGCCAGCAGCTTGGGCGGGACGGGAGGCTACAATGAGCAGTTCTTC

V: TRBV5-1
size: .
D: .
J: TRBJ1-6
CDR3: CASSFDSGVQNSPLHF
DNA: TGCGCCAGCAGCTTTGATTCAGGGGTTCAAAATTCACCCCTCCACTTT

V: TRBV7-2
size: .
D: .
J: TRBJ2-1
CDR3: CASSPQALFNEQFF
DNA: TGTGCCAGCAGCCCCCAAGCCCTTTTCAATGAGCAGTTCTTC

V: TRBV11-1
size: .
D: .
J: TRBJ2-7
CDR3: CASSLSSTDTYEQYF
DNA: TGTGCCAGCAGCCTCTCGAGTACTGATACCTACGAGCAGTACTTC

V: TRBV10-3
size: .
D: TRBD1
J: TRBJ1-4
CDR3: CAISRDRGEKLFF
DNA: TGTGCCATCAGCCGGGACAGGGGTGAAAAACTGTTTTTT

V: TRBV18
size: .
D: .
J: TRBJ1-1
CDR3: CASSPPDEETRLTEAFF
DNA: TGTGCCAGCTCACCACCGGATGAGGAGACCCGTTTGACTGAAGCTTTCTTT

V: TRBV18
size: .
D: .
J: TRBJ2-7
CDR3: CASSPNSGTYEQYF
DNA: TGTGCCAGCTCACCAAATAGCGGCACCTACGAGCAGTACTTC

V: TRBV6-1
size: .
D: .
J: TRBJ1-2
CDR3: CASSETRQSFYGYTF
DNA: TGTGCCAGCAGTGAAACGAGACAGAGCTTCTATGGCTACACCTTC

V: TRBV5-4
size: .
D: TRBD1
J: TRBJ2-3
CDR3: CASSFDRGTDTQYF
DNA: TGTGCCAGCAGCTTCGACAGGGGCACAGATACGCAGTATTTT

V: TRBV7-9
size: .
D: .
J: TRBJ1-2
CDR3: CASSLARRGYTF
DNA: TGTGCCAGCAGCTTAGCAAGGAGGGGCTACACCTTC

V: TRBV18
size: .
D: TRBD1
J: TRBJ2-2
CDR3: CASSPPTGPSGELFF
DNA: TGTGCCAGCTCACCGCCGACAGGGCCGTCCGGGGAGCTGTTTTTT

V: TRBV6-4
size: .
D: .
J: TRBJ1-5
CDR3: CASKLPETPQDSYYNQPQHF
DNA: TGTGCCAGCAAACTCCCCGAGACTCCCCAGGACAGCTATTACAATCAGCCCCAGCATTTT

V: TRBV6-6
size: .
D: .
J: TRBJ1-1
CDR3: CASIKTGDWAEAFF
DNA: TGTGCCAGCATCAAGACAGGTGATTGGGCTGAAGCTTTCTTT

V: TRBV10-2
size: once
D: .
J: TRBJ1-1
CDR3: CASTLSDKNTEAFF
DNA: TGCGCCAGCACCCTATCCGACAAGAACACTGAAGCTTTCTTT

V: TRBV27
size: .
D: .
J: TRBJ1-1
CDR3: CASSLSRGYGGHTEAFF
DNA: TGTGCCAGCAGTTTATCGCGGGGATATGGAGGGCACACTGAAGCTTTCTTT

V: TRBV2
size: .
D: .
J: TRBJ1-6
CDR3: CASSEGRVGENSPLHF
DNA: TGTGCCAGCAGTGAGGGCAGGGTTGGTGAGAATTCACCCCTCCACTTT

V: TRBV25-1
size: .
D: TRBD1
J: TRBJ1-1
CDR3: CASRRQGVNTEAFF
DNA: TGTGCCAGCAGAAGACAGGGGGTGAACACTGAAGCTTTCTTT

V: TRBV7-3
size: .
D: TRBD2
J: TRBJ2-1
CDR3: CASSLTSGRGSYNEQFF
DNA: TGTGCCAGCAGCTTAACGAGCGGGAGGGGGTCCTACAATGAGCAGTTCTTC

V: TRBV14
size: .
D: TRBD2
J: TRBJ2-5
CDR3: CASSSLAGRSETQYF
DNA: TGTGCCAGCAGCTCGCTAGCGGGGAGGTCTGAGACCCAGTACTTC

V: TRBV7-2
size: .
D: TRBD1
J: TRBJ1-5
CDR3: CASSSGGQGVGQPQHF
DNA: TGTGCCAGCAGCTCGGGGGGACAGGGTGTTGGTCAGCCCCAGCATTTT

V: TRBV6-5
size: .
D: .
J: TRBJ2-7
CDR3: CASSYSAGVGYEQYF
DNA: TGTGCCAGCAGTTACTCAGCCGGGGTTGGCTACGAGCAGTACTTC

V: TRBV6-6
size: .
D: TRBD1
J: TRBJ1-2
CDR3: CASRRGQGTEGYTF
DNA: TGTGCCAGCAGACGGGGACAGGGTACTGAGGGCTACACCTTC

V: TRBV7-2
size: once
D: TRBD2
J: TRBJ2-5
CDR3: CASSFTSGSGRETQYF
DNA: TGTGCCAGCAGCTTTACTAGCGGGAGCGGGAGGGAGACCCAGTACTTC